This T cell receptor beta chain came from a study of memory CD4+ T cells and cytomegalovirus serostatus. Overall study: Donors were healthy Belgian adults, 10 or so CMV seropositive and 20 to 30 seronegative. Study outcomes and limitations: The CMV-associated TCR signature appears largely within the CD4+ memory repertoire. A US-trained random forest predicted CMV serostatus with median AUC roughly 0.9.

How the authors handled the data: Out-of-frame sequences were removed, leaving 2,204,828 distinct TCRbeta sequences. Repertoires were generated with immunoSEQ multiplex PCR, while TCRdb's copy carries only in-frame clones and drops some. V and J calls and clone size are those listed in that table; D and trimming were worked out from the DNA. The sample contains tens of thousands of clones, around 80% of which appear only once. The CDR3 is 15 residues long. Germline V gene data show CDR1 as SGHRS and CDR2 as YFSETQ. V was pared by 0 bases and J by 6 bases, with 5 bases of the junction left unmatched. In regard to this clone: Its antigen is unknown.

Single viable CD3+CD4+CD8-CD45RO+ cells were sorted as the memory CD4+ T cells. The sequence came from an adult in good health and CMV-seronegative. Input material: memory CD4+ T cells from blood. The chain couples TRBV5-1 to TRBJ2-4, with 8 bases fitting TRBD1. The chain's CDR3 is CASSLGSGGRNIQYF. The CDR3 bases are TGCGCCAGCAGCTTGGGTTCAGGGGGCAGAAACATTCAGTACTTC.